This T cell receptor (beta chain) was identified during a study of follicular helper T cells after annual influenza vaccination. At the level of the study: Some donors were sampled over the 2013-2014, 2014-2015 and 2015-2016 vaccinations.

TCRB was sequenced at Survey level resolution. Here immunoSEQ multiplex PCR was the method, and the copy in TCRdb shows in-frame clones only, minus some. The sample records about 6,800 clones, 88% being singletons. This sample's time point: 2015-2016 season, 7 days after influenza vaccination. Before and after seasonal inactivated influenza vaccination, adults gave blood for sorting CD4 subsets for sequencing. No donor had influenza vaccine in the prior 6 months; all lived in the community. Germline values: CDR1 SGHRS, CDR2 YFSETQ. The CDR3 is 14 residues long. V lost 0 bases and J 4 bases, leaving 10 bases between the germline ends.

The chain uses TRBV5-1 and TRBJ1-1; TRBD1 is a possible D gene (6 bases). The TCR sequence derives from an adult who received the influenza vaccine. The specimen was CXCR5+ CD38- circulating T follicular helper cells from blood, collected 7 days after influenza vaccination. Subset specified: circulating Tfh, non-naive CD4+CXCR5+PD-1+ (ICOS+CD38+ or ICOS-CD38-). The CDR3 protein is CASSLAGESTEAFF. CDR3 DNA sequence: TGCGCCAGCAGCTTGGCAGGGGAGAGCACTGAAGCTTTCTTT.